One sample yielded the 13 T cell receptor beta chains listed below, sequenced in a study of blood T cell repertoires in COVID-19. Assay used: immunoSEQ multiplex PCR; TCRdb lists only in-frame clones, some missing. This sample has some 180,000 clones, with 86% found just once. Sequencing used peripheral blood. All receptors come from a man aged 65-85 years with active or convalescent COVID-19.

The CDR3 spells CASRGRERYEQYF. Written as DNA, the CDR3 is TGTGCCAGCAGGGGTAGGGAGCGGTACGAGCAGTACTTC. The chain is built from TRBV27 and TRBJ2-7, with D possibly TRBD2 on 5 matching bases. The CDR3 spans 13 residues. Trimming took off 6 bases at V and 4 bases at J, with 13 bases between the two ends. Germline loops: CDR1 MNHEY, CDR2 SMNVEV (reference sequence).

J is TRBJ1-6 and V is TRBV30; 10 nucleotides align to TRBD1. This CDR3 has 13 amino acids. The V gene end was trimmed by 8 bases and the J gene end by 6 bases; junction bases not matched to a gene: 4. The germline V gene has CDR1 GTSNPN and CDR2 SVGIG (reference sequence). CDR3 loop: CARGTGANSPLHF. CDR3 DNA sequence: TGTGCCCGCGGGACAGGGGCTAATTCACCCCTCCACTTT. Variable domain in full (rest from reference TRBV30 and TRBJ1-6): SQTIHQWPATLVQPVGSPLSLECTVEGTSNPNLYWYRQAAGRGLQLLFYSVGIGQISSEVPQNLSASRPQDRQFILSSKKLLLSDSGFYLCARGTGANSPLHFGNGTRLTVT.

The genes are TRBV6-2 or TRBV6-3 and TRBJ2-7, with D possibly being TRBD2 (6 bases). The CDR3 contains 13 residues. In germline, CDR1 is MNHEY, CDR2 SVGEGT. V shed 6 bases and J shed 4 bases, with 13 bases lying between them. DNA for the CDR3: TGTGCCAGCAGCGCGGGACTGGCGTACGAGCAGTACTTC. Encoded protein: CASSAGLAYEQYF.

The rearrangement joins TRBV5-4 to TRBJ2-1; D is possibly TRBD1 (6 bases). Germline CDR1 SGHNT, CDR2 YYREEE (reference sequence). Trimming removed 2 bases at V and 8 bases at J, with 8 bases between. This CDR3 is 12 amino acids long. DNA of the CDR3: TGTGCCAGCAGCTTACAGGGCTATGAGCAGTTCTTC. Protein sequence: CASSLQGYEQFF.

The table lists this clone with a few counts. This chain links TRBV6-6 with TRBJ1-2; 7 bases match TRBD1. This CDR3 has 13 residues. J was trimmed by 4 bases and V by 6 bases; bases with no gene match: 5. Germline V gene lookup returns CDR1 MNHNY and CDR2 SVGAGI (reference sequence). Here the CDR3 DNA reads TGTGCCAGCAGCAGGGGGAATGTCTATGGCTACACCTTC. Amino acids: CASSRGNVYGYTF.

The CDR3 sequence: CASSQDSRLEQYF. The CDR3, as DNA: TGCGCCAGCAGCCAAGATTCGAGGCTCGAGCAGTACTTC. V is TRBV4-3 and J is TRBJ2-7, with D hard to call. The V end lost 0 bases, the J end lost 6 bases, and 9 bases lay between the germline ends. This CDR3 is 13 amino acids long. The germline V gene has CDR1 LGHNA and CDR2 YSLEER.

The chain couples TRBV24-1 to TRBJ1-1; no definite D call. The germline V gene has CDR1 KGHDR and CDR2 SFDVKD. This CDR3 spans 12 amino acids. Trimming cost V 6 bases and J 4 bases, with 8 bases left between them. CDR3 nucleotides: TGTGCCACCAGTCGCGGCCCCACTGAAGCTTTCTTT. Translation gives CATSRGPTEAFF.

V gene TRBV28 combines with J gene TRBJ1-2, with D tentatively TRBD1 (5 bases). In germline, CDR1 is MDHEN, CDR2 SYDVKM. Trimming left V 5 bases short and J 8 bases short, with 15 bases between. The CDR3 runs to 13 residues. The CDR3 here is CASSVQQAPGYTF. CDR3 bases: TGTGCCAGCAGTGTCCAACAGGCTCCGGGCTACACCTTC.

The chain carries TRBV28 and TRBJ2-7, with 7 bases identical to TRBD1. The V segment lost 8 bases and the J segment 5 bases; nucleotides outside the gene matches: 12. Per germline, CDR1 MDHEN and CDR2 SYDVKM. The CDR3 sequence is 14 residues long. As DNA, the CDR3 is TGTGCCAGCGTGGGAAACAGGGGAAGGGACGAGCAGTACTTC. Translating it yields CASVGNRGRDEQYF.

The table lists this clone with a count of one. This chain connects TRBV7-2 to TRBJ2-1; 12 bases align to TRBD2. The V gene's germline CDR1 is SGHTA and CDR2 FQGNSA. The V segment lost 4 bases and the J segment 7 bases; nucleotides outside the gene matches: 11. This CDR3 comprises 17 residues. CDR3 sequence (DNA): TGTGCCAGCAGCTCTCAACGACTAGCGGGGGAATTAAATGAGCAGTTCTTC. Protein product: CASSSQRLAGELNEQFF.

The genes are TRBV29-1 and TRBJ2-1; TRBD2 aligns across 9 bases. Germline CDR1 SQVTM, CDR2 ANQGSEA. There are 15 residues in the CDR3. J gave up 8 bases and V 6 bases, and 14 bases lay outside the gene matches. The CDR3 bases are TGCAGCGTCCTCGTAGCGGGAGCGGCCGTGGATGAGCAGTTCTTC. Protein sequence: CSVLVAGAAVDEQFF.

The rearrangement uses TRBV13 and TRBJ2-7; perhaps TRBD1 as D (5 bases). Per the germline V gene, CDR1 is PRHDT and CDR2 is FYEKMQ (reference sequence). The CDR3 is 13 amino acids. V dropped 1 base and J dropped 2 bases, with 6 bases sitting between them. The CDR3 DNA reads as TGTGCCAGCAGCTTAGTAGGGGCCTACGAGCAGTACTTC. Encoded protein: CASSLVGAYEQYF.

V gene TRBV5-1 combines with J gene TRBJ2-2; the match to TRBD1 covers 7 bases. The V gene end was trimmed by 4 bases and the J gene end by 6 bases; junction bases not matched to a gene: 9. CDR3 length: 15 residues. Germline V gives CDR1 SGHRS, CDR2 YFSETQ. CDR3: CASSKTTGDAGELFF. CDR3 DNA: TGCGCCAGCAGCAAAACTACAGGGGATGCCGGGGAGCTGTTTTTT.